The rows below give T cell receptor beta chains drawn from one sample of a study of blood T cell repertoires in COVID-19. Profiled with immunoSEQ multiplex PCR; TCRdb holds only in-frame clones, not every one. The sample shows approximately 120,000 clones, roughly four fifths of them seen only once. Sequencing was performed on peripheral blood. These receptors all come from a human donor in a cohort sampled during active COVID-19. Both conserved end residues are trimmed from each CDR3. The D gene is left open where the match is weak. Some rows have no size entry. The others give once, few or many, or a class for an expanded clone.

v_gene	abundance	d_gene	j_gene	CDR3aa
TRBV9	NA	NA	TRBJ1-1	ASSAGGWSSDAF
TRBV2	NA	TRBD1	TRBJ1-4	ASSGQGRGEKLF
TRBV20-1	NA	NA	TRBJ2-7	SASRGGGPEQY
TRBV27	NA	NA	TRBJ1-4	ASSPTGGDNEKLF
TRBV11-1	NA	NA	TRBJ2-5	ASSPGLETQY
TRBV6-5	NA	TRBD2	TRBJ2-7	ASSYASGDYEQY
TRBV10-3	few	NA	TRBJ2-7	AISEQQGREQY
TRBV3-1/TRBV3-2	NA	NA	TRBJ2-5	ASSQNSGGETQY
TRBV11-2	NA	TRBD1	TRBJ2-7	ASSSDRAAYEQY
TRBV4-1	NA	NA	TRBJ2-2	ASSRTENTGELF
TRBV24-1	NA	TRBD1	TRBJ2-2	ATRTGASGELF
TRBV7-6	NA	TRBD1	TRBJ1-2	ASSLGGQNYGYT
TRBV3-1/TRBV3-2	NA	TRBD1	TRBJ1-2	ASSQDVGQDYGYT
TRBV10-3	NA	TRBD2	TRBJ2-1	AISESTLAGGLKLYNEQF
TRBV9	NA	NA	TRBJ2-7	ASSVAAGLYEQY
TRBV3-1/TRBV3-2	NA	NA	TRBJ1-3	ASSSPNRYSGNTIY
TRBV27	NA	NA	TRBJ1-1	ASSLFGRHNTEAF
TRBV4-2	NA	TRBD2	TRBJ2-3	ASGEGSAGDTQY
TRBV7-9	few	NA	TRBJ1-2	ASSYDRTGGYGYT
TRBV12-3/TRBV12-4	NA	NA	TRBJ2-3	ASSFYGDTQY
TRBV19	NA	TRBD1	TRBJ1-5	ASRTGGQTNQPQH
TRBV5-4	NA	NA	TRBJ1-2	ASSEELKTVYGYT
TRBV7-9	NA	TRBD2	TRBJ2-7	ASSFIASGGSYEQY
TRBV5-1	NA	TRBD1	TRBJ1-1	ASSSQGANTEAF
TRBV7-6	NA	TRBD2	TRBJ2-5	ASSLMAGEGETQY
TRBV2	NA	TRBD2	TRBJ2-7	ASLAGGPYEQY
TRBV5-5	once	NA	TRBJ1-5	ASSLVPTGGDQPQH
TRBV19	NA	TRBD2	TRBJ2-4	ASSPGLAGVGAKNIQY
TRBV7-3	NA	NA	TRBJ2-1	ASSLRPTREAYNEQF